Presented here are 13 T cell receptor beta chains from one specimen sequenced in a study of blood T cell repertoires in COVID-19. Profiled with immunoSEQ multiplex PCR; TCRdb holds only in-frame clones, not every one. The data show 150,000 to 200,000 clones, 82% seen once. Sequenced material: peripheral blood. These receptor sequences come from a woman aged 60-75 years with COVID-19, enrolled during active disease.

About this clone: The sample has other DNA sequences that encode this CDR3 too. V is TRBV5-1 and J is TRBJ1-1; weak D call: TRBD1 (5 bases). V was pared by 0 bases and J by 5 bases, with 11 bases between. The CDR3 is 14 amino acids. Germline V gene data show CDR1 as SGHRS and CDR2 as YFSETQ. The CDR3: CASSLAGKGTEAFF. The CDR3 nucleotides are TGCGCCAGCAGCTTGGCAGGGAAGGGTACTGAAGCTTTCTTT. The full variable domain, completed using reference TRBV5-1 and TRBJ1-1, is KAGVTQTPRYLIKTRGQQVTLSCSPISGHRSVSWYQQTPGQGLQFLFEYFSETQRNKGNFPGRFSGRQFSNSRSEMNVSTLELGDSALYLCASSLAGKGTEAFFGQGTRLTVV.

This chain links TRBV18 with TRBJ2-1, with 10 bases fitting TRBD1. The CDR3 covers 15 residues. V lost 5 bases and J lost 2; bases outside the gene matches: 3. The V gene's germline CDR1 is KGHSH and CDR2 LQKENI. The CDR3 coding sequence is TGTGCCAGCTCAGACAGGGGGCGCCCCTACAATGAGCAGTTCTTC. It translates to CASSDRGRPYNEQFF.

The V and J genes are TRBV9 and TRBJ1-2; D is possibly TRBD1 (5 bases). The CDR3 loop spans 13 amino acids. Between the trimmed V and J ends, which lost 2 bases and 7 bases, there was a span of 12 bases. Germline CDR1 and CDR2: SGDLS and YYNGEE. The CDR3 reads CASSVRQGSGYTF. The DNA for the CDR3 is TGTGCCAGCAGCGTTCGGCAGGGCAGTGGCTACACCTTC.

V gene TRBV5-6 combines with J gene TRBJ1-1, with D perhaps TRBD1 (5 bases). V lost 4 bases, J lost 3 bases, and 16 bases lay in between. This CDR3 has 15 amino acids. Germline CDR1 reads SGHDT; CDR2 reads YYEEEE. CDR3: CASSKGGWGDTEAFF. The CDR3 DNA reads TGTGCCAGCAGCAAAGGCGGGTGGGGGGACACTGAAGCTTTCTTT. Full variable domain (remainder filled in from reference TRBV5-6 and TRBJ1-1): DAGVTQSPTHLIKTRGQQVTLRCSPKSGHDTVSWYQQALGQGPQFIFQYYEEEERQRGNFPDRFSGHQFPNYSSELNVNALLLGDSALYLCASSKGGWGDTEAFFGQGTRLTVV.

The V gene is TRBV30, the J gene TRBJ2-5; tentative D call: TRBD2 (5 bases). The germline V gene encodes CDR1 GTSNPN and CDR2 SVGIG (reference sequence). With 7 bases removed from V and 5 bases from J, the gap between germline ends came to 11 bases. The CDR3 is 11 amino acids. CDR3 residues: CASAGGETQYF. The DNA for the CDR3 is TGTGCCTCCGCGGGCGGGGAGACCCAGTACTTC.

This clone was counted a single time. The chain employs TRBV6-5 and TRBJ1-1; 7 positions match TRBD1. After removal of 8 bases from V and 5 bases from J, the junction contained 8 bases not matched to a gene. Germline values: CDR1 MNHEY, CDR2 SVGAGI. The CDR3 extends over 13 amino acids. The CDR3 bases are TGTGCCAGCCGGACAGGTTGGGAGACTGAAGCTTTCTTT. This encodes CASRTGWETEAFF.

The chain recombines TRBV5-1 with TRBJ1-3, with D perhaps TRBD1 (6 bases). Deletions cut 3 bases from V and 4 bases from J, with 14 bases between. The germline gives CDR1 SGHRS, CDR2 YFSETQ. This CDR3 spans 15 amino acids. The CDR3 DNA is TGCGCCAGCAGCTGGGGTGGGGGCCGAGGAAACACCATATATTTT. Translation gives CASSWGGGRGNTIYF.

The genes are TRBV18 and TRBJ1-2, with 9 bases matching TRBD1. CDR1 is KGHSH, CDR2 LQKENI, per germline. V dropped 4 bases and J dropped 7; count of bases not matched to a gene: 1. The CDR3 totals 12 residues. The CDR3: CASSLGQGGYTF. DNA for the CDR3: TGTGCCAGCTCACTGGGACAGGGTGGCTACACCTTC. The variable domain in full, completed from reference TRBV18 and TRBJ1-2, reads NAGVMQNPRHLVRRRGQEARLRCSPMKGHSHVYWYRQLPEEGLKFMVYLQKENIIDESGMPKERFSAEFPKEGPSILRIQQVVRGDSAAYFCASSLGQGGYTFGSGTRLTVV.

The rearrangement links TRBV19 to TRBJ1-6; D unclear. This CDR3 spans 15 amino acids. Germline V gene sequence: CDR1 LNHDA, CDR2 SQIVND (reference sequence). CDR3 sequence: CASKWAVSYNSPLHF. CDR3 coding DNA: TGTGCTTCAAAATGGGCAGTTTCTTATAATTCACCCCTCCACTTT.

For the CDR3, the DNA is TGTGCCAGTAGATCGCAGGGTGCTAGGGACACTGAAGCTTTCTTT. As protein: CASRSQGARDTEAFF. The rearrangement joins TRBV19 to TRBJ1-1; D might be TRBD1 (5 bases). CDR1 LNHDA and CDR2 SQIVND come from the germline V gene (reference sequence). The CDR3 is made up of 15 amino acids. V was shortened by 6 bases and J by 3 bases, with 17 bases between the two germline ends.

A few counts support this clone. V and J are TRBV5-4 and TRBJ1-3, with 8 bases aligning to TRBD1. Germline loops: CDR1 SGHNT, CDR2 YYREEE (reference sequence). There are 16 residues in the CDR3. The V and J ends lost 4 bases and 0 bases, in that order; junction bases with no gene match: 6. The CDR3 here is CASSLGQVGSGNTIYF. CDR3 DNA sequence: TGTGCCAGCAGCCTGGGACAGGTGGGCTCTGGAAACACCATATATTTT.

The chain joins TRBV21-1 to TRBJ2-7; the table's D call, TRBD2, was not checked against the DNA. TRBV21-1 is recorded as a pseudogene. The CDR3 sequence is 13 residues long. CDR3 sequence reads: CASSTGGSYEQYF. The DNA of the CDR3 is TGTGCCAGCAGCACCGGGGGGTCCTACGAGCAGTACTTC.

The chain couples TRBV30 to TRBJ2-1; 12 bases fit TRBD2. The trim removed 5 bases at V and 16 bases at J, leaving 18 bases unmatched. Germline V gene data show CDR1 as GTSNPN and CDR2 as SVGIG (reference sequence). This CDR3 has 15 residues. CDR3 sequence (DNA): TGTGCCTGGGGGATCCCTAGCGGGAGGGTCCTTTTTCTCTTCTTC. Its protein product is CAWGIPSGRVLFLFF.